This T cell receptor beta chain was obtained from a study of spatial heterogeneity in lung cancer. This CDR3 is 17 amino acids long. Trimming removed 0 bases from V and 2 bases from J, with 16 bases in between. Germline V gene data show CDR1 as SGHRS and CDR2 as YFSETQ. Regarding time point: sample taken at primary tumor resection. The donors, fewer than 95 patients with untreated early-stage non-small cell lung cancer, provided the samples. Extraction of whole RNA from tumor, nontumor lung or frozen PBMC preceded unsorted sequencing. TCRdb reanalysed the 5' RACE reads using MiXCR and keeps one entry per CDR3 protein. The data contain 45,000 to 55,000 distinct CDR3 sequences, roughly 5% of them seen just once; the ten biggest clones take up 11%.

This TCR was recovered from a male donor with early-stage non-small cell lung cancer. V is TRBV5-1 and J is TRBJ2-3; D perhaps matches TRBD1 (7 bases). Sequenced here: PBMCs, sampled at surgery. The CDR3, as DNA: TGCGCCAGCAGCTTGGGACAGGGAGGATCTTACACAGATACGCAGTATTTT. This encodes CASSLGQGGSYTDTQYF.